The 22 T cell receptor beta chains listed next were all sequenced from one sample in a study of T cell responses to AZD1222 COVID-19 vaccine. Measured with immunoSEQ multiplex PCR; TCRdb has only the in-frame clones, and not every one. The sample has more than 150,000 clones, 85% to 90% seen once. The sequences come from peripheral blood, collected 28 days after the second AZD1222 dose. These TCRs come from an adult who received the AZD1222 COVID-19 vaccine.

The chain uses TRBV7-3 and TRBJ2-3, with 8 bases lining up with TRBD2. The CDR3 has 15 amino acids. Trimming at V came to 3 bases and at J to 5 bases, leaving 7 bases not matched to a gene. CDR1 SGHTA and CDR2 FQGTGA come from the germline V gene. CDR3 sequence: CASSFSGISGDTQYF. In nucleotides, the CDR3 is TGTGCCAGCAGCTTTAGCGGGATTTCAGGAGATACGCAGTATTTT.

The chain employs TRBV7-9 and TRBJ1-1; 7 nucleotides match TRBD1. Germline V gene lookup returns CDR1 SEHNR and CDR2 FQNEAQ (reference sequence). The CDR3 totals 16 residues. V lost 3 bases to trimming and J lost 0 bases; unmatched junction nucleotides: 7. CDR3 nucleotides: TGTGCCAGCAGCTTGGCCGGGACAGTGATGAACACTGAAGCTTTCTTT. It specifies CASSLAGTVMNTEAFF.

This sequence joins TRBV7-9 and TRBJ2-2; the match to TRBD1 covers 10 bases. This CDR3 contains 17 residues. Germline CDR1 and CDR2: SEHNR and FQNEAQ (reference sequence). Germline trimming cut 6 bases from V and 1 base from J; bases unmatched to any gene: 8. CDR3 nucleotide sequence: TGTGCCAGCAGTTCCGGGACAGGGGCGTTGAACACCGGGGAGCTGTTTTTT. This translates into CASSSGTGALNTGELFF.

In its sample, this clone was seen a few times. The gene calls are TRBV6-2 or TRBV6-3 and TRBJ2-1, with 12 bases aligning to TRBD2. The germline gives CDR1 MNHEY, CDR2 SVGEGT. V shed 4 bases, J shed 1 base, and the junction held 2 bases outside the gene matches. The CDR3 has 16 residues. CDR3 residues: CASSSGLAGSYNEQFF. Written as DNA, the CDR3 is TGTGCCAGCAGTTCAGGACTAGCGGGATCCTACAATGAGCAGTTCTTC.

The genes are TRBV5-4 and TRBJ2-5, with D possibly called TRBD1 or TRBD2 (5 bases each). Trimming left V 4 bases short and J 2 bases short, with 12 bases between. Looked up from germline, CDR1 is SGHNT and CDR2 is YYREEE (reference sequence). This CDR3 has 14 amino acids. The CDR3 loop reads CASSTPGPQETQYF. The CDR3 DNA sequence: TGTGCCAGCAGCACTCCGGGACCTCAAGAGACCCAGTACTTC.

CDR3 DNA: TGTGCCAGCAGTTTCGACTATGCCATTCAGTACTTC. Encoded protein: CASSFDYAIQYF. This sequence joins TRBV12-3 or TRBV12-4 and TRBJ2-4; the D gene is possibly TRBD2 (5 bases). With 3 bases removed from V and 9 bases from J, the gap between germline ends came to 9 bases. This CDR3 is 12 amino acids long.

The chain combines TRBV5-4 with TRBJ2-1, with D possibly being TRBD1 (6 bases). The CDR3 has 9 amino acids. Germline V gene lookup returns CDR1 SGHNT and CDR2 YYREEE (reference sequence). The V and J ends lost 9 bases and 8 bases respectively, with 6 bases between them. CDR3 amino acids: CATGDEQFF. CDR3 nucleotides: TGTGCCACAGGGGATGAGCAGTTCTTC.

The V and J genes are TRBV5-5 and TRBJ1-5; tentative D call: TRBD1 (6 bases). Germline loops: CDR1 SGHKS, CDR2 YYEKEE (reference sequence). The V gene lost 2 bases and the J gene lost 6 bases, with 12 bases spanning the gap. There are 14 residues in the CDR3. CDR3 sequence reads: CASSFGGPGQPQHF. The DNA of the CDR3 is TGTGCCAGCAGCTTCGGGGGGCCGGGTCAGCCCCAGCATTTT.

The chain combines TRBV27 with TRBJ2-7; 8 bases are shared with TRBD2. Unmatched junction bases numbered 7, after V lost 2 bases and J lost 4 bases. CDR1 and CDR2 (germline): MNHEY, SMNVEV (reference sequence). The CDR3 runs 15 residues. The CDR3, as DNA: TGTGCCAGCAGTTTAAGGGGGGCTAGCGGGTACGAGCAGTACTTC. Its protein is CASSLRGASGYEQYF.

Remarks on this clone: One end of the junction is discordant with germline, which a read error may explain. J is TRBJ1-4 and V is TRBV12-3 or TRBV12-4; possible D gene TRBD1, 6 bases. This CDR3 is built from 13 residues. In DNA form, the CDR3 reads TGTGCCAGCAAAGGGGACAATAATGAAAACCTGTTTTTT. The encoded protein is CASKGDNNENLFF.

The V gene is TRBV3-1 (or the pseudogene TRBV3-2), the J gene TRBJ2-5, with D perhaps TRBD2 (6 bases). Trimming stripped 4 bases from V and 5 bases from J, with 14 bases between. Per germline, CDR1 LGHDT and CDR2 YNNKEL (reference sequence). The CDR3 runs to 14 residues. CDR3 nucleotides: TGTGCCAGCAGCCCTTTCCGGGAGAGGGAGACCCAGTACTTC. Translation gives CASSPFRERETQYF.

V gene TRBV7-2 combines with J gene TRBJ2-7, with D possibly matching TRBD1 (6 bases). This CDR3 contains 15 residues. Between the trimmed V and J ends, which lost 7 bases and 3 bases, there was a span of 19 bases. Germline CDR1 SGHTA, CDR2 FQGNSA. CDR3 amino acids: CASTPGQYRNYEQYF. DNA of the CDR3: TGTGCCAGCACCCCCGGACAGTATCGAAACTACGAGCAGTACTTC.

The chain couples TRBV3-1 (or the pseudogene TRBV3-2) to TRBJ1-1; D gene uncertain. Trimming cost V 2 bases and J 1 base, with 5 bases left between them. The CDR3 is 13 amino acids. CDR1 and CDR2 from the germline V gene are LGHDT and YNNKEL (reference sequence). CDR3 protein: CASSQTGNTEAFF. The CDR3, as DNA: TGTGCCAGCAGCCAAACTGGGAACACTGAAGCTTTCTTT.

The chain joins TRBV27 to TRBJ2-2; 7 bases fit TRBD1. Germline assignment: CDR1 MNHEY and CDR2 SMNVEV (reference sequence). The V gene end was trimmed by 6 bases and the J gene end by 4 bases; junction bases not matched to a gene: 5. CDR3 size: 14 residues. The CDR3 DNA sequence: TGTGCCAGCAGAGAGGGACAGCCCACCGGGGAGCTGTTTTTT. This gives the protein CASREGQPTGELFF.

This chain uses TRBV20-1 with TRBJ2-1; D is tentatively TRBD1 or TRBD2 (5 bases each). Between the trimmed V and J ends, which lost 6 bases and 6 bases, there was a span of 9 bases. The CDR3 is 11 residues long. Germline CDR1 is DFQATT and CDR2 is SNEGSKA (reference sequence). The CDR3 DNA is TGCAGTGCAACCGGGACCAATGAGCAGTTCTTC. It specifies CSATGTNEQFF.

The chain recombines TRBV28 with TRBJ2-7; D not certain. The CDR3 is 13 residues long. Trimming removed 3 bases at V and 2 bases at J, with 8 bases between. The germline CDR1 and CDR2 sequences are MDHEN and SYDVKM. CDR3: CASSLRIPYEQYF. CDR3 DNA sequence: TGTGCCAGCAGTTTGAGGATCCCCTACGAGCAGTACTTC.

V gene TRBV6-1 combines with J gene TRBJ2-7; 10 bases align to TRBD1. This CDR3 region has 18 residues. V gave up 2 bases and J gave up 5 bases; unmatched junction bases: 15. Germline-derived CDR1 and CDR2 are MNHNS and SASEGT. The CDR3 loop is CASSEIGRGQGIMDEQYF. For the CDR3, the DNA is TGTGCCAGCAGTGAAATAGGTCGGGGACAGGGGATAATGGACGAGCAGTACTTC.

The V gene is TRBV18, the J gene TRBJ1-1, with D perhaps matching TRBD1 (5 bases). CDR1 and CDR2 from the germline V gene are KGHSH and LQKENI. Deletions cut 7 bases from V and 5 bases from J, with 14 bases between. The CDR3 length is 13 residues. The CDR3 nucleotides read TGTGCCAGCTGTATGGGACCGAATACTGAAGCTTTCTTT. Protein sequence: CASCMGPNTEAFF.

This rearrangement joins TRBV19 to TRBJ1-4; D not certain. Germline-derived CDR1 and CDR2 are LNHDA and SQIVND (reference sequence). V lost 3 bases, J lost 7 bases, and 9 bases lay in between. This CDR3 contains 13 residues. The CDR3 DNA reads TGTGCCAGTAGTATTGTTTCGGCTGAAAAACTGTTTTTT. This gives the protein CASSIVSAEKLFF.

The chain joins TRBV7-2 to TRBJ2-7; maybe TRBD2 (6 bases). Germline values: CDR1 SGHTA, CDR2 FQGNSA. The CDR3 has 16 amino acids. Trimming took 4 bases from V and 0 from J, leaving 16 bases between them. The CDR3 loop reads CASSYSGTFSSYEQYF. In nucleotides, the CDR3 is TGTGCCAGCAGCTACTCTGGGACTTTTAGCTCCTACGAGCAGTACTTC. Using reference TRBV7-2 and TRBJ2-7 for the parts outside the CDR3, the full variable domain is GAGVSQSPSNKVTEKGKDVELRCDPISGHTALYWYRQSLGQGLEFLIYFQGNSAPDKSGLPSDRFSAERTGGSVSTLTIQRTQQEDSAVYLCASSYSGTFSSYEQYFGPGTRLTVT.

CDR3 sequence: CASSPPRTGRRTDTQYF. The CDR3 region has the DNA TGTGCCAGCTCACCTCCCCGGACAGGGAGACGCACAGATACGCAGTATTTT. V is TRBV18 and J is TRBJ2-3, with 8 bases aligning to TRBD1. The V segment lost 3 bases and the J segment 1 base; nucleotides outside the gene matches: 9. The V gene's germline CDR1 is KGHSH and CDR2 LQKENI. The CDR3 length is 17 residues. The full variable domain, completed using reference TRBV18 and TRBJ2-3, is NAGVMQNPRHLVRRRGQEARLRCSPMKGHSHVYWYRQLPEEGLKFMVYLQKENIIDESGMPKERFSAEFPKEGPSILRIQQVVRGDSAAYFCASSPPRTGRRTDTQYFGPGTRLTVL.

The rearrangement links TRBV5-1 to TRBJ2-5, with TRBD1 identical over 12 bases. CDR1 SGHRS and CDR2 YFSETQ come from the germline V gene. J gave up 4 bases and V 0 bases, and 4 bases lay outside the gene matches. This CDR3 has 16 amino acids. CDR3: CASSLGDRGQGETQYF. The CDR3 DNA follows: TGCGCCAGCAGCTTGGGGGACAGGGGGCAGGGAGAGACCCAGTACTTC.